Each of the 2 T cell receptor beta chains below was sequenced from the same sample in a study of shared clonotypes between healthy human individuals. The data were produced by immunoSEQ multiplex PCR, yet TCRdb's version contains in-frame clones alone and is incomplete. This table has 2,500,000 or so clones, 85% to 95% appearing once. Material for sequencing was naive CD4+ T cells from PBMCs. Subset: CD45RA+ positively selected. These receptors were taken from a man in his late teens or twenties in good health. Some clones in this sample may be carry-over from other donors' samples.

The chain's CDR3 is CASSEGGAGGGETQYF. The CDR3 DNA sequence: TGTGCCAGCAGTGAAGGGGGTGCGGGAGGAGGTGAGACCCAGTACTTC. The chain links TRBV2 to TRBJ2-5; 8 bases are a match to TRBD2. Germline V gene lookup returns CDR1 SNHLY and CDR2 FYNNEI. J was trimmed by 5 bases and V by 1 base; bases with no gene match: 9. The CDR3 contains 16 residues.

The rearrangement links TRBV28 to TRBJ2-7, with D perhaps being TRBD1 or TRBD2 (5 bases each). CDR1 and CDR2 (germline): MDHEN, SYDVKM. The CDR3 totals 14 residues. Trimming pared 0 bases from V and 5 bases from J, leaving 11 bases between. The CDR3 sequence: CASSLWQGGHEQYF. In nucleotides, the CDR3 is TGTGCCAGCAGTTTATGGCAGGGCGGGCACGAGCAGTACTTC.